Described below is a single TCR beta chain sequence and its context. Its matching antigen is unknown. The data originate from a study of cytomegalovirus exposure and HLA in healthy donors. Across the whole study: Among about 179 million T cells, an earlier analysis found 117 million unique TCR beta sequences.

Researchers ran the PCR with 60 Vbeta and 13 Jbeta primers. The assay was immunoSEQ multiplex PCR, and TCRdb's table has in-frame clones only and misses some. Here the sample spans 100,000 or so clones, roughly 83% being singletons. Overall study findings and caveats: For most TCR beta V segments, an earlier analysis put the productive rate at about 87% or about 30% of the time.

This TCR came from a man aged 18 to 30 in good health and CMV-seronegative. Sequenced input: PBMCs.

CDR3 residues: CASSVGGLKETQYF. Written as DNA, the CDR3 is TGTGCCAGCAGCGTAGGAGGGCTTAAAGAGACCCAGTACTTC. This sequence joins TRBV9 and TRBJ2-5, with D possibly being TRBD2 (5 bases). The V end was cut by 0 bases, the J end by 3 bases, with 9 bases between. Germline CDR1 is SGDLS and CDR2 is YYNGEE. There are 14 residues in the CDR3.